These 30 T cell receptor beta chains were all obtained from the same sample, sequenced in a study of radiotherapy plus CTLA-4 blockade in lung cancer. The repertoire was sequenced with immunoSEQ multiplex PCR; TCRdb's copy has only in-frame clones and lacks some. The sample has around 45,000 clones, around 77% seen once. The starting material was peripheral blood, obtained from a patient treated with radiotherapy plus ipilimumab. The receptors here all came from a human donor with non-small cell lung cancer who had stable disease on radiotherapy plus ipilimumab.

The CDR3 DNA reads as TGTGCCAGCAGTCCCCGGCCGCGAGAACCGGAGGGTACCATATATTTT. Translation: CASSPRPREPEGTIYF. V is TRBV27 and J is TRBJ1-3, with no clear D. Germline CDR1 and CDR2: MNHEY and SMNVEV (reference sequence). Trimming shortened V by 5 bases and J by 10 bases, and 24 bases separated the two germline ends. The CDR3 has 16 amino acids.

This sequence joins TRBV6-1 and TRBJ1-2, with 7 bases identical to TRBD1. Germline V gene sequence: CDR1 MNHNS, CDR2 SASEGT. The trim removed 5 bases at V and 7 bases at J, leaving 10 bases unmatched. The CDR3 sequence is 14 residues long. The CDR3 region is CASSSPGQVSGYTF. The CDR3 DNA reads as TGTGCCAGCAGTTCCCCTGGACAGGTCTCTGGCTACACCTTC.

V and J are TRBV11-2 and TRBJ1-3; weak D call: TRBD1 (5 bases). This CDR3 spans 13 amino acids. Per the germline V gene, CDR1 is SGHAT and CDR2 is FQNNGV. V lost 4 bases to trimming and J lost 9 bases, with 13 bases between them. The CDR3 bases are TGTGCCAGCAGCTCCCAGGGAGTGGGCACCATATATTTT. It is translated as CASSSQGVGTIYF.

The chain combines TRBV4-1 with TRBJ2-7; D is undetermined. V was clipped by 5 bases and J by 1 base, with 12 bases between them. In germline, CDR1 is MGHRA, CDR2 YSYEKL. This CDR3 comprises 14 residues. The CDR3, as DNA: TGCGCCAGCAGCTATCGGATGGAGTCCTACGAGCAGTACGTC. It encodes CASSYRMESYEQYV.

J is TRBJ1-4 and V is TRBV14; D perhaps matches TRBD1 (6 bases). The CDR3 runs to 15 residues. The ends were cut back, 4 bases at V and 8 bases at J, with 17 bases in the middle. Germline V gene lookup returns CDR1 SGHDN and CDR2 FVKESK. CDR3 bases: TGTGCCAGCAGCCCCGGAGGGACAAGGCAAGAAAAACTGTTTTTT. Amino acids: CASSPGGTRQEKLFF. Full variable domain (rest looked up from reference TRBV14 and TRBJ1-4): EAGVTQFPSHSVIEKGQTVTLRCDPISGHDNLYWYRRVMGKEIKFLLHFVKESKQDESGMPNNRFLAERTGGTYSTLKVQPAELEDSGVYFCASSPGGTRQEKLFFGSGTQLSVL.

This rearrangement joins TRBV5-1 to TRBJ2-3; TRBD2 matches at 8 bases. In germline, CDR1 is SGHRS, CDR2 YFSETQ. V lost 0 bases and J lost 2; bases outside the gene matches: 2. This CDR3 has 15 residues. The CDR3 DNA reads as TGCGCCAGCAGCTTGGATAGCGGGGTCACAGATACGCAGTATTTT. This codes for CASSLDSGVTDTQYF.

The chain is built from TRBV20-1 and TRBJ2-5, with D possibly being TRBD1 (5 bases). The germline gives CDR1 DFQATT, CDR2 SNEGSKA (reference sequence). The CDR3 length is 11 residues. Trimming pared 6 bases from V and 2 bases from J, leaving 7 bases between. CDR3 amino acids: CSADRQETQYF. CDR3 in DNA: TGCAGTGCCGACAGACAAGAGACCCAGTACTTC.

The V and J genes are TRBV11-3 and TRBJ2-3; tentatively, D is TRBD2 (6 bases). The germline V gene has CDR1 SGHNT and CDR2 YENEEA. With 1 base removed from V and 4 bases from J, the gap between germline ends came to 18 bases. CDR3 length: 17 amino acids. The CDR3 DNA sequence: TGTGCCAGCAGCTTAGGGACCTTGGGGGGTCGGCCAGATACGCAGTATTTT. Translation gives CASSLGTLGGRPDTQYF.

The gene calls are TRBV5-1 and TRBJ1-6; a possible D gene is TRBD1 (5 bases). Trimming pared 0 bases from V and 14 bases from J, leaving 15 bases between. Germline V gene lookup returns CDR1 SGHRS and CDR2 YFSETQ. This CDR3 spans 14 amino acids. The chain's CDR3 is CASSLDGGARALHF. CDR3 DNA sequence: TGCGCCAGCAGCTTGGATGGAGGGGCGCGGGCCCTCCACTTT.

The V call is TRBV4-1, the J call TRBJ1-1, with D possibly being TRBD1 (6 bases). The germline V gene encodes CDR1 MGHRA and CDR2 YSYEKL. Trimming removed 0 bases from V and 2 bases from J, with 13 bases in between. The CDR3 totals 16 residues. The CDR3 region is CASSQEEAGVNTEAFF. CDR3 DNA: TGCGCCAGCAGCCAAGAAGAGGCAGGGGTTAACACTGAAGCTTTCTTT.

The CDR3 is CASSRGTGGGTEAFF. CDR3 bases: TGTGCCAGTAGTAGAGGGACAGGGGGAGGGACTGAAGCTTTCTTT. The V and J genes are TRBV19 and TRBJ1-1, with 11 bases matching TRBD1. This CDR3 has 15 residues. Germline assignment: CDR1 LNHDA and CDR2 SQIVND (reference sequence). The ends lost 4 bases at V and 5 bases at J; junction bases unmatched: 6.

The V gene is TRBV7-9, the J gene TRBJ1-1; D gene unclear. Per the germline V gene, CDR1 is SEHNR and CDR2 is FQNEAQ (reference sequence). V was shortened by 5 bases and J by 3 bases, with 7 bases between the two germline ends. The CDR3 has 12 residues. CDR3 amino acids: CASSMQDTEAFF. For the CDR3, the DNA is TGTGCCAGCAGCATGCAGGACACTGAAGCTTTCTTT.

The chain links TRBV27 to TRBJ1-4; 7 nucleotides line up with TRBD1. The CDR3 covers 17 residues. V shed 2 bases and J 8 bases; nucleotides not matched to a gene: 14. Germline CDR1 is MNHEY and CDR2 is SMNVEV (reference sequence). This CDR3 is CASSLNSRRQGREKLFF. The CDR3 DNA reads as TGTGCCAGCAGTTTAAATTCTCGGAGACAGGGTAGGGAAAAACTGTTTTTT.

The rearrangement uses TRBV7-9 and TRBJ2-5; D is ambiguous. CDR1 is SEHNR and CDR2 is FQNEAQ in the germline V gene (reference sequence). V lost 5 bases to trimming and J lost 5 bases, with 9 bases between them. This CDR3 comprises 12 residues. CDR3 amino acids: CASSPSSETQYF. CDR3 nucleotide sequence: TGTGCCAGCAGCCCTTCGTCGGAGACCCAGTACTTC.

There are a few counts of this clone. The V call is TRBV28, the J call TRBJ1-5, with D hard to call. CDR1 is MDHEN and CDR2 is SYDVKM in the germline V gene. This CDR3 comprises 13 residues. Trimming removed 1 base at V and 3 bases at J, with 4 bases between. CDR3 protein: CASSLFANQPQHF. In DNA, the CDR3 is TGTGCCAGCAGTTTATTTGCCAATCAGCCCCAGCATTTT.

The genes are TRBV7-8 and TRBJ2-5; 7 nucleotides align to TRBD1. The CDR3 runs to 16 residues. Germline assignment: CDR1 SGHVS and CDR2 FQNEAQ. V lost 4 bases to trimming and J lost 5 bases; unmatched junction nucleotides: 13. The CDR3 coding sequence is TGTGCCAGCAGCTCCTTCGGACAGGAGCATGGGGAGACCCAGTACTTC. It specifies CASSSFGQEHGETQYF.

Here the CDR3 reads CASSPGGRLPYGYTF. The CDR3 DNA sequence: TGTGCCAGCAGTCCGGGCGGGAGACTCCCCTATGGCTACACCTTC. This chain joins TRBV28 and TRBJ1-2; the D is unclear. Germline CDR1 is MDHEN and CDR2 is SYDVKM. V lost 5 bases to trimming and J lost 4 bases, with 17 bases between them. The CDR3 covers 15 residues.

The V call is TRBV7-6, the J call TRBJ1-3; TRBD1 agrees at 7 bases. The CDR3 is made up of 19 amino acids. CDR1 is SGHVS and CDR2 is FNYEAQ in the germline V gene. Losses at the gene ends were 2 bases for V and 0 bases for J; bases not matched to a gene: 13. CDR3 residues: CASSLTRQGRGYSGNTIYF. CDR3 in DNA: TGTGCCAGCAGCTTAACCCGACAGGGCCGAGGTTACTCTGGAAACACCATATATTTT. The whole variable domain, filled in from reference TRBV7-6 and TRBJ1-3, reads GAGVSQSPRYKVTKRGQDVALRCDPISGHVSLYWYRQALGQGPEFLTYFNYEAQQDKSGLPNDRFSAERPEGSISTLTIQRTEQRDSAMYRCASSLTRQGRGYSGNTIYFGEGSWLTVV.

The rearrangement links TRBV5-1 to TRBJ2-1, with D perhaps matching TRBD1 (6 bases). The V end lost 4 bases, the J end lost 7 bases, and 24 bases lay between the germline ends. CDR1 is SGHRS and CDR2 is YFSETQ in the germline V gene. The CDR3 sequence is 17 residues long. Written as DNA, the CDR3 is TGCGCCAGCAGCCACTCCCGGGGCGGACAGAAAATAAATGAGCAGTTCTTC. It translates to CASSHSRGGQKINEQFF.

The chain links TRBV2 to TRBJ1-6; possibly TRBD1 for D (6 bases). The germline gives CDR1 SNHLY, CDR2 FYNNEI. This CDR3 is 14 amino acids long. Between the trimmed V and J ends, which lost 5 bases and 7 bases, there was a span of 12 bases. The CDR3 here is CASSPQGTNSPLHF. The CDR3 DNA follows: TGTGCCAGCAGTCCACAGGGAACAAATTCACCCCTCCACTTT.

J is TRBJ2-3 and V is TRBV4-3; 7 nucleotides agree with TRBD2. The CDR3 contains 15 residues. Germline loops: CDR1 LGHNA, CDR2 YSLEER. With V trimmed by 1 base and J by 6 bases, 7 bases remained unmatched. The CDR3 protein is CASSQGTSGSDTQYF. CDR3 in DNA: TGCGCCAGCAGCCAAGGGACTAGTGGTTCGGATACGCAGTATTTT.

The rearrangement joins TRBV20-1 to TRBJ1-5; D not certain. Trimming pared 6 bases from V and 11 bases from J, leaving 14 bases between. CDR1 is DFQATT and CDR2 is SNEGSKA in the germline V gene (reference sequence). The CDR3 has 11 residues. In DNA form, the CDR3 reads TGCAGTGCCCACCATCAGGCGGCCCAGCATTTT. Translating it yields CSAHHQAAQHF.

This clone occurred a few times. This chain joins TRBV7-9 and TRBJ1-1; D uncertain. The V end was cut by 5 bases, the J end by 6 bases, with 10 bases between. In germline, CDR1 is SEHNR, CDR2 FQNEAQ (reference sequence). This CDR3 has 12 amino acids. CDR3 loop: CASSLWSAEAFF. DNA of the CDR3: TGTGCCAGCAGCCTCTGGTCGGCTGAAGCTTTCTTT.

CDR3: CASSIDPGRRSYEQYV. CDR3 DNA sequence: TGTGCCAGCAGCATTGACCCGGGACGGCGGTCCTACGAGCAGTACGTC. The chain has TRBV5-5 and TRBJ2-7, with D perhaps given as TRBD1 or TRBD2 (5 bases each). The germline V and J ends were trimmed by 4 bases and 1 base, with 18 bases remaining between them. The CDR3 is 16 amino acids. Germline V gene sequence: CDR1 SGHKS, CDR2 YYEKEE (reference sequence).

The chain combines TRBV2 with TRBJ1-5; no firm D call. In germline, CDR1 is SNHLY, CDR2 FYNNEI. The CDR3 runs 15 residues. V shed 7 bases and J shed 2 bases, with 15 bases lying between them. This CDR3 reads CASKRGNVRNQPQHF. The CDR3 bases are TGTGCCAGCAAGCGGGGTAACGTCCGCAATCAGCCCCAGCATTTT.

In this sample, this clone turned up a few times. This sequence joins TRBV5-1 and TRBJ1-1, with 10 bases that match TRBD1. With 6 bases clipped from V and 1 base from J, the junction kept 18 bases outside the gene matches. The CDR3 loop spans 19 amino acids. Germline-derived CDR1 and CDR2 are SGHRS and YFSETQ. The CDR3 loop reads CASTWAGGTGALQNTEAFF. DNA of the CDR3: TGCGCCAGCACCTGGGCGGGCGGGACAGGGGCCCTACAGAACACTGAAGCTTTCTTT.

J is TRBJ2-5 and V is TRBV5-4; D is possibly TRBD1 (6 bases). V gave up 2 bases and J gave up 4 bases, with 6 bases separating them. Germline assignment: CDR1 SGHNT and CDR2 YYREEE (reference sequence). This CDR3 has 12 amino acids. In nucleotides, the CDR3 is TGTGCCAGCAGCTTCAGGGGAGAGACCCAGTACTTC. Translation: CASSFRGETQYF.

V and J are TRBV5-4 and TRBJ2-3; D not certain. This CDR3 has 13 amino acids. Looked up from germline, CDR1 is SGHNT and CDR2 is YYREEE (reference sequence). Trimming shortened V by 4 bases and J by 6 bases, and 12 bases separated the two germline ends. DNA for the CDR3: TGTGCCAGCAGCCTGGACCTGACGGATACGCAGTATTTT. It yields the protein CASSLDLTDTQYF.

The V call is TRBV9, the J call TRBJ2-3; weak D call: TRBD2 (6 bases). The V end lost 4 bases, the J end lost 3 bases, and 18 bases lay between the germline ends. The CDR3 totals 16 residues. Germline CDR1 and CDR2: SGDLS and YYNGEE. CDR3 in DNA: TGTGCCAGCAGCCCTCGGGACTTTTGGGATACAGATACGCAGTATTTT. Its translation is CASSPRDFWDTDTQYF.

The J gene is TRBJ2-2, the V gene TRBV28; 10 positions match TRBD2. This CDR3 has 15 amino acids. After removal of 7 bases from V and 7 bases from J, the junction contained 9 bases not matched to a gene. Germline V gene lookup returns CDR1 MDHEN and CDR2 SYDVKM. In DNA form, the CDR3 reads TGTGCCAGCATCAGCGGGGGGGCGGCAAACGGGGAGCTGTTTTTT. Its protein product is CASISGGAANGELFF.